These T cell receptor beta chains were read from a single sample in a study of vaccination effects on CD4 cells after COVID-19. These receptors' targets are unknown. Sequenced by immunoSEQ multiplex PCR; TCRdb stores in-frame clones only, minus some. The repertoire consists of around 50,000 clones, with 65% to 80% occurring once and the leading ten covering 5.4%. Source: CD4+ T cells from PBMCs cultured without peptide, taken after COVID-19 vaccination. The receptors come from a human donor who had a prior SARS-CoV-2 infection. Both conserved end residues are part of each CDR3. A D gene is named only where the DNA matches it firmly. The size entry is marked missing in some rows and otherwise reads once, few, many or a size class.

J | size | V | D | DNA | CDR3
TRBJ2-1 | NA | TRBV5-4 | TRBD2 | TGTGCCAGCAGCGGAACTAGCGGGGGCTCCTACAATGAGCAGTTCTTC | CASSGTSGGSYNEQFF
TRBJ1-6 | few | TRBV7-2 | NA | TGTGCCAGCAGCTCCCCCCCCTCAGCCTATTCACCCCTCCACTTT | CASSSPPSAYSPLHF
TRBJ1-2 | NA | TRBV28 | NA | TGTGCCAGCAGTTTCGTGGGCAGTGATTATGGCTACACCTTC | CASSFVGSDYGYTF
TRBJ1-1 | NA | TRBV5-4 | TRBD1 | TGTGCCAGCAGCTTGAGTCCGGGACAGGGTGTGCCTGAAGCTTTCTTT | CASSLSPGQGVPEAFF
TRBJ1-2 | NA | TRBV5-4 | NA | TGTGCCAGCAGGCCTAGGGGGGGATTATGGGGCTACACCTTC | CASRPRGGLWGYTF
TRBJ2-3 | NA | TRBV10-2 | TRBD2 | TGCGCCAGCAGGCCGAGGAGCGGGAGAATGGGATTGACGCAGTATTTT | CASRPRSGRMGLTQYF
TRBJ2-5 | once | TRBV19 | NA | TGTGCCAGTAGTATCCGGGGGCTAGAGACCCAGTACTTC | CASSIRGLETQYF
TRBJ2-3 | few | TRBV9 | NA | TGTGCCAGCGGGGGGACGACCTTCACAGATACGCAGTATTTT | CASGGTTFTDTQYF
TRBJ2-3 | NA | TRBV7-2 | NA | TGTGCCAGCAGCTTAGCCGGGTATGGTACGCAGTATTTT | CASSLAGYGTQYF
TRBJ2-3 | NA | TRBV20-1 | NA | TGCAGTGCTAGAGTTGGGGATACGCAGTATTTT | CSARVGDTQYF
TRBJ2-1 | few | TRBV5-4 | NA | TGTGCCAGCAGCTTGGTGGCGGGGACCTACAATGAGCAGTTCTTC | CASSLVAGTYNEQFF
TRBJ2-1 | NA | TRBV2 | TRBD2 | TGTGCCAGCAGTGCGCAAGCGGGAGGATACAATGAGCAGTTCTTC | CASSAQAGGYNEQFF
TRBJ1-1 | once | TRBV19 | NA | TGTGCCAGTAGTATTATTGGCCAGGGGAACACTGAAGCTTTCTTT | CASSIIGQGNTEAFF
TRBJ2-3 | NA | TRBV10-2 | TRBD2 | TGCGCCAGCAGTGAGTCTCGGACTAGCGGGGGCCCCAGAGATACGCAGTATTTT | CASSESRTSGGPRDTQYF
TRBJ1-2 | NA | TRBV5-1 | NA | TGCGCCAGCAGCTTGGCCTCAGGGAGCTATGGCTACACCTTC | CASSLASGSYGYTF
TRBJ1-2 | NA | TRBV4-2 | NA | TGTGCCAGCAGCCAAGATATCCCCGTCGGGGACACCCCGTATGGCTACACCTTC | CASSQDIPVGDTPYGYTF
TRBJ2-5 | NA | TRBV2 | NA | TGTGCCAGCAGTGCAGGGACCCCCGCTCAAGAGACCCAGTACTTC | CASSAGTPAQETQYF
TRBJ2-5 | NA | TRBV7-6 | TRBD1 | TGTGCCAGCAGCGTTGACAGGGGCGAGACCCAGTACTTC | CASSVDRGETQYF
TRBJ2-7 | few | TRBV27 | NA | TGTGCCAGCAGTCCGGGCGAGGGGACTTTCCTCTACGAGCAGTACTTC | CASSPGEGTFLYEQYF
TRBJ2-2 | NA | TRBV6-2/TRBV6-3 | NA | TGTGCCAGCAGTTCGTCAGTCACAGTAGTCTTCGGGGAGCTGTTTTTT | CASSSSVTVVFGELFF
TRBJ2-2 | NA | TRBV2 | NA | TGTGCCAGCGGTAGCAGGGGTGAGCTGTTTTTT | CASGSRGELFF
TRBJ1-3 | NA | TRBV28 | TRBD1 | TGTGCCAGCCGACAGGGGGCGGGAAACACCATATATTTT | CASRQGAGNTIYF
TRBJ2-2 | NA | TRBV2 | NA | TGTGCCAGCAGTGAAATCTACACCGGGGAGCTGTTTTTT | CASSEIYTGELFF
TRBJ2-1 | NA | TRBV12-3/TRBV12-4 | NA | TGTGCCAGCAGTTTCCACAGGGATAATGAGCAGTTCTTC | CASSFHRDNEQFF
TRBJ2-3 | NA | TRBV19 | NA | TGTGCCAGCATGGACCGAGGGGGCACAGATACGCAGTATTTT | CASMDRGGTDTQYF
TRBJ1-2 | NA | TRBV12-3/TRBV12-4 | NA | TGTGCCAGCAGTTTGGGGTCCTATGGCTACACCTTC | CASSLGSYGYTF
TRBJ2-7 | NA | TRBV6-5 | TRBD2 | TGTGCCAGCAGTATTCTAGCGGGGGAAAACGAGCAGTACTTC | CASSILAGENEQYF
TRBJ2-3 | NA | TRBV19 | TRBD1 | TGTGCCAGTAGTATAGTAGGGGATGGGACAGAAGGCACAGATACGCAGTATTTT | CASSIVGDGTEGTDTQYF
TRBJ1-2 | few | TRBV19 | TRBD1 | TGTGCCAGTAGCCCTCTCTCTCGGGACAGACGCGGCTACACCTTC | CASSPLSRDRRGYTF
TRBJ2-3 | NA | TRBV5-6 | NA | TGTGCCAGCAGCGGCTTTGCCGCTAGCACAGATACGCAGTATTTT | CASSGFAASTDTQYF
TRBJ2-2 | NA | TRBV4-1 | TRBD2 | TGCGCCAGCAGCCGATACCACGCTAGCGGGGGGGCGGGCGGGGAGCTGTTTTTT | CASSRYHASGGAGGELFF
TRBJ1-4 | NA | TRBV7-8 | TRBD1 | TGTGCCAGCAGCCCCGAAGACTGGACAGGGGGCCGGGAAAAACTGTTTTTT | CASSPEDWTGGREKLFF
TRBJ2-5 | NA | TRBV5-1 | NA | TGCGCCAGCAGCCCCCGAGGGGGTATTGAGACCCAGTACTTC | CASSPRGGIETQYF